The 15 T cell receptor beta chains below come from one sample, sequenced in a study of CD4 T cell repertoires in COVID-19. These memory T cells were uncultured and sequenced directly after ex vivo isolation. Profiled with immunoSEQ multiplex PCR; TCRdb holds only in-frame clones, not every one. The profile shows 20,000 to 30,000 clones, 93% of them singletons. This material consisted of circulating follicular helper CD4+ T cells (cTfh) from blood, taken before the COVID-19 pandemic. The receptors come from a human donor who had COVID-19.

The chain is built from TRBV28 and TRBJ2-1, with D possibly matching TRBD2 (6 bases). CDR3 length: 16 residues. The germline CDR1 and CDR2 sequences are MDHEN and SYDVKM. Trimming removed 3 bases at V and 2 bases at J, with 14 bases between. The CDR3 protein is CASSFGTSKTYNEQFF. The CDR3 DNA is TGTGCCAGCAGTTTTGGGACTTCTAAGACCTACAATGAGCAGTTCTTC. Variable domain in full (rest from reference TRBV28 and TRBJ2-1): DVKVTQSSRYLVKRTGEKVFLECVQDMDHENMFWYRQDPGLGLRLIYFSYDVKMKEKGDIPEGYSVSREKKERFSLILESASTNQTSMYLCASSFGTSKTYNEQFFGPGTRLTVL.

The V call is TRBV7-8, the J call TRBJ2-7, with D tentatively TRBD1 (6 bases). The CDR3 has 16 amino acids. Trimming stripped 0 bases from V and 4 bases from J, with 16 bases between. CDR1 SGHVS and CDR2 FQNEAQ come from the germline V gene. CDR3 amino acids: CASSLAGASVRYEQYF. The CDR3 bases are TGTGCCAGCAGCTTAGCGGGGGCTTCAGTAAGGTACGAGCAGTACTTC. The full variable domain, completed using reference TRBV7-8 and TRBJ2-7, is GAGVSQSPRYKVAKRGQDVALRCDPISGHVSLFWYQQALGQGPEFLTYFQNEAQLDKSGLPSDRFFAERPEGSVSTLKIQRTQQEDSAVYLCASSLAGASVRYEQYFGPGTRLTVT.

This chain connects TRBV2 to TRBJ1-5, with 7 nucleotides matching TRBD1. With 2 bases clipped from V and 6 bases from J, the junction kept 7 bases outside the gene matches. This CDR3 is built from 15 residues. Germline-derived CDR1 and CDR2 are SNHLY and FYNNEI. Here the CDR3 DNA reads TGTGCCAGCAGTGAAAGGGCAGGGGGAGGTCAGCCCCAGCATTTT. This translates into CASSERAGGGQPQHF.

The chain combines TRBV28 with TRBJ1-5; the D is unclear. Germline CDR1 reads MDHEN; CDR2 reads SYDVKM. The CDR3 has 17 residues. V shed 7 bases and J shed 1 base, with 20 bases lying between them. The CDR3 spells CASNQAGSIGSNQPQHF. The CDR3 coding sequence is TGTGCCAGCAATCAGGCGGGGTCAATAGGAAGCAATCAGCCCCAGCATTTT.

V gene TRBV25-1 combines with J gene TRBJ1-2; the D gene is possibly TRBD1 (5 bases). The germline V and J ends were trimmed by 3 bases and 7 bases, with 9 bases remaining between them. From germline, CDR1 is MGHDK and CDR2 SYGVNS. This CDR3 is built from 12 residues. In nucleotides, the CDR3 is TGTGCCAGCAGTGAGCGGACAAGTGGCTACACCTTC. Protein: CASSERTSGYTF.

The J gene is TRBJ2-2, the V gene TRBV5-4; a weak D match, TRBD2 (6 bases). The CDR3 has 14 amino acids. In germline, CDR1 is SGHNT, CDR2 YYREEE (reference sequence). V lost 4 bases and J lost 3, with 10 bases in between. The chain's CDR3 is CASSPDYDTGELFF. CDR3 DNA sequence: TGTGCCAGCAGCCCGGACTACGACACCGGGGAGCTGTTTTTT.

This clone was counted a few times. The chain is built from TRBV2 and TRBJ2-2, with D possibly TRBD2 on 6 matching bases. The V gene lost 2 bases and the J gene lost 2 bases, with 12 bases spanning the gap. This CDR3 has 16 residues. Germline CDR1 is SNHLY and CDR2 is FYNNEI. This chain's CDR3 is CASSETGSGNTGELFF. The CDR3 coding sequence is TGTGCCAGCAGTGAAACCGGGAGCGGAAACACCGGGGAGCTGTTTTTT. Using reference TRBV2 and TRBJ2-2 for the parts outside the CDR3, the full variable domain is EPEVTQTPSHQVTQMGQEVILRCVPISNHLYFYWYRQILGQKVEFLVSFYNNEISEKSEIFDDQFSVERPDGSNFTLKIRSTKLEDSAMYFCASSETGSGNTGELFFGEGSRLTVL.

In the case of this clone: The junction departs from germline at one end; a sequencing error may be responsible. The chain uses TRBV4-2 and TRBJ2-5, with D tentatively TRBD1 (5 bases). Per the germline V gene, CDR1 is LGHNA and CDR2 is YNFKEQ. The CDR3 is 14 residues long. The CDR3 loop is CASSQGEGAHGLNF. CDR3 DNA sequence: TGTGCCAGCAGCCAAGGGGAAGGGGCTCACGGCCTAAACTTC.

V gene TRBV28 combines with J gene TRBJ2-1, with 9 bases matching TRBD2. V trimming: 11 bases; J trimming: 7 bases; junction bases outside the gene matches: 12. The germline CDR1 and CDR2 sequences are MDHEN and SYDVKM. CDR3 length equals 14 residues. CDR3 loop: CAVHSGRTLNEQFF. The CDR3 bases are TGTGCCGTACATAGCGGGAGAACATTGAATGAGCAGTTCTTC. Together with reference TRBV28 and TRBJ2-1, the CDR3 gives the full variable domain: DVKVTQSSRYLVKRTGEKVFLECVQDMDHENMFWYRQDPGLGLRLIYFSYDVKMKEKGDIPEGYSVSREKKERFSLILESASTNQTSMYLCAVHSGRTLNEQFFGPGTRLTVL.

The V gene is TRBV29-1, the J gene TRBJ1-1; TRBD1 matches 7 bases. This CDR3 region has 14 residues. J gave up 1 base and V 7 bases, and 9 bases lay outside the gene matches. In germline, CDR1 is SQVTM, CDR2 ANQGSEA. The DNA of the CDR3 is TGCAGCGCACTCCGACAGGGCTCGAACACTGAAGCTTTCTTT. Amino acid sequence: CSALRQGSNTEAFF. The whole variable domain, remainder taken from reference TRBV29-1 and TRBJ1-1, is SAVISQKPSRDICQRGTSLTIQCQVDSQVTMMFWYRQQPGQSLTLIATANQGSEATYESGFVIDKFPISRPNLTFSTLTVSNMSPEDSSIYLCSALRQGSNTEAFFGQGTRLTVV.

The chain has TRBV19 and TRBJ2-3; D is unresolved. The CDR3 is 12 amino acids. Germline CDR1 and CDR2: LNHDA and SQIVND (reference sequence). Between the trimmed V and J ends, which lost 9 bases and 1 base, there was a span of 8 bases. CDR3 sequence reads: CASNGGTDTQYF. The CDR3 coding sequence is TGTGCCAGCAACGGAGGCACAGATACGCAGTATTTT.

The CDR3 DNA reads TGTGCCAGCAGCGCCCGACTGGAGACCGGGGAGCTGTTTTTT. Amino acid sequence: CASSARLETGELFF. The chain joins TRBV9 to TRBJ2-2; D is uncertain. Germline V gene sequence: CDR1 SGDLS, CDR2 YYNGEE. The V end lost 3 bases, the J end lost 5 bases, and 11 bases lay between the germline ends. The CDR3 has 14 amino acids.

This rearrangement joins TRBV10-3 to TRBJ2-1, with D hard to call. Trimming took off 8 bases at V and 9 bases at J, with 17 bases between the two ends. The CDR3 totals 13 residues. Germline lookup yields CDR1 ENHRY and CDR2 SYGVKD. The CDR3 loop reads CAISPAQVTEQFF. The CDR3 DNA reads TGTGCCATCTCTCCGGCCCAGGTAACTGAGCAGTTCTTC.

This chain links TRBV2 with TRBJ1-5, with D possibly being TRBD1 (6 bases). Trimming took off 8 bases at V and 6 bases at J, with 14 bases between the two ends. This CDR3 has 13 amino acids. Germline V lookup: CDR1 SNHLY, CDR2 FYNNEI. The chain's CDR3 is CASDPGDRQPQHF. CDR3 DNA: TGTGCCAGCGACCCAGGGGATCGTCAGCCCCAGCATTTT.

This CDR3 reads CASSLRPPGTSNGYEQYF. The CDR3 DNA reads TGTGCCAGCAGCTTAAGGCCCCCCGGGACTAGTAATGGGTACGAGCAGTACTTC. This chain uses TRBV7-2 with TRBJ2-7; 8 bases match TRBD2. The CDR3 totals 18 residues. CDR1 SGHTA and CDR2 FQGNSA come from the germline V gene. V was clipped by 2 bases and J by 4 bases; unmatched bases: 16.